This T cell receptor beta chain was found in a study of type 1 and type 2 diabetes patients. Study in general: Donors were type 1 diabetes, type 2 diabetes, or nondiabetic controls.

Germline CDR1 is SGHTA and CDR2 is FQGNSA. There are 14 residues in the CDR3. V shed 2 bases and J shed 3 bases, with 10 bases lying between them. Comments on this clonotype: The antigen remains undetermined.

The study, taken as a whole, reports: Age and gender were not matched between study groups, possibly biasing interpretation.

Amplification started from genomic DNA. The TCR beta CDR3 region was amplified using 30 forward and 13 reverse primers. Each CDR3 protein is one row after TCRdb ran MiXCR on the multiplex PCR reads. The sample holds 280,000 or so distinct CDR3 sequences, around 47% seen once. Sequenced input: peripheral blood mononuclear cells (PBMCs). This receptor was obtained from a young man with type 2 diabetes. The chain uses TRBV7-2 and TRBJ1-2, with D uncertain. The CDR3 loop is CASSLYRADYGYTF. As DNA, the CDR3 is TGTGCCAGCAGCTTATATCGGGCCGACTATGGCTACACCTTC. Together with reference TRBV7-2 and TRBJ1-2, the CDR3 gives the full variable domain: GAGVSQSPSNKVTEKGKDVELRCDPISGHTALYWYRQSLGQGLEFLIYFQGNSAPDKSGLPSDRFSAERTGGSVSTLTIQRTQQEDSAVYLCASSLYRADYGYTFGSGTRLTVV.